This entry lists 12 T cell receptor beta chains sequenced from one sample in a study of shared clonotypes between healthy human individuals. TCRdb's copy holds only in-frame clones and misses some; the assay was immunoSEQ multiplex PCR. Of fewer than 850,000 clones listed, about 92% are singletons. The sequencing input was memory CD8+ T cells from PBMCs. Subset reported: CD45RO+ cells pooled with CCR7-negative TemRA cells. The receptors stem from a man younger than 35 in good health. Some clones in this sample may be carry-over from other donors' samples.

The rearrangement joins TRBV11-1 to TRBJ2-4; unclear D gene. Germline lookup yields CDR1 SGHAT and CDR2 FQDESV (reference sequence). Trimming took off 5 bases at V and 7 bases at J, with 9 bases between the two ends. The CDR3 sequence is 12 residues long. The CDR3 spells CASSRDPNIQYF. The CDR3 DNA sequence: TGTGCCAGCAGCCGAGACCCGAACATTCAGTACTTC.

V usage is TRBV5-8 and J usage is TRBJ1-5; 7 positions match TRBD1. CDR1 is SGHTS, CDR2 YDEGEE, per germline. With V trimmed by 4 bases and J by 5 bases, 9 bases remained unmatched. CDR3 length: 15 residues. CDR3 protein: CASSISRGTHQPQHF. The CDR3 DNA reads TGTGCCAGCAGCATAAGCAGGGGGACTCATCAGCCCCAGCATTTT.

V is TRBV7-9 and J is TRBJ2-5; tentatively, D is TRBD1 (6 bases). Germline V lookup: CDR1 SEHNR, CDR2 FQNEAQ (reference sequence). CDR3 length equals 16 residues. The ends were cut back, 5 bases at V and 5 bases at J, with 21 bases in the middle. CDR3 loop: CASSVRAGATEETQYF. CDR3 sequence (DNA): TGTGCCAGCAGCGTAAGGGCAGGGGCCACGGAGGAGACCCAGTACTTC. Based on the CDR3 plus reference TRBV7-9 and TRBJ2-5, the full variable domain is DTGVSQNPRHKITKRGQNVTFRCDPISEHNRLYWYRQTLGQGPEFLTYFQNEAQLEKSRLLSDRFSAERPKGSFSTLEIQRTEQGDSAMYLCASSVRAGATEETQYFGPGTRLLVL.

The V call is TRBV7-3, the J call TRBJ2-5; D ambiguous. This CDR3 spans 14 amino acids. Germline V gene data show CDR1 as SGHTA and CDR2 as FQGTGA. Trimming removed 5 bases at V and 4 bases at J, with 14 bases between. The CDR3 DNA follows: TGTGCCAGCAGCCCGTTAGGGTCGCGAGAGACCCAGTACTTC. Amino acids: CASSPLGSRETQYF.

This clone was found once. V is TRBV4-2 and J is TRBJ2-2, with 11 positions matching TRBD2. The CDR3 is 17 amino acids. Trimming removed 2 bases from V and 4 bases from J; junction bases left unmatched: 6. From germline, CDR1 is LGHNA and CDR2 YNFKEQ. CDR3 bases: TGTGCCAGCAGCCAATTAGCGGGAGGGCTCGGCACCGGGGAGCTGTTTTTT. It translates to CASSQLAGGLGTGELFF.

The rearrangement links TRBV7-2 to TRBJ1-1, with 8 bases identical to TRBD1. Germline V gives CDR1 SGHTA, CDR2 FQGNSA. This CDR3 has 18 residues. Trimming at V came to 6 bases and at J to 2 bases, leaving 17 bases not matched to a gene. The CDR3 DNA reads TGTGCCAGCAGTTACGCCTTCCCCCGGACAGGGATTAACACTGAAGCTTTCTTT. It translates to CASSYAFPRTGINTEAFF.

The chain has TRBV9 and TRBJ2-5, with D possibly being TRBD1 or TRBD2 (5 bases each). The germline V gene encodes CDR1 SGDLS and CDR2 YYNGEE. The CDR3 covers 15 residues. V lost 4 bases and J 4 bases, leaving 17 bases between the germline ends. The CDR3 sequence is CASSPGWGFGETQYF. CDR3 DNA: TGTGCCAGCAGCCCTGGGTGGGGGTTTGGAGAGACCCAGTACTTC.

This clone has more than one count but fewer than ten. This chain connects TRBV10-3 to TRBJ1-5; a possible D gene is TRBD1 (6 bases). CDR1 is ENHRY, CDR2 SYGVKD, per germline. Trimming removed 2 bases at V and 3 bases at J, with 8 bases between. This CDR3 comprises 14 residues. CDR3 amino acids: CAISETGYNQPQHF. Written as DNA, the CDR3 is TGTGCCATCAGTGAGACAGGGTACAATCAGCCCCAGCATTTT.

This rearrangement joins TRBV11-2 to TRBJ2-3; D tentatively fits TRBD1 or TRBD2 (6 bases each). Germline V CDR1 and CDR2: SGHAT, FQNNGV. The germline V and J ends were trimmed by 3 bases and 5 bases, with 15 bases remaining between them. This CDR3 comprises 15 residues. The CDR3 here is CASSFGGGSGDTQYF. CDR3 DNA: TGTGCCAGCAGCTTCGGAGGGGGGAGTGGAGATACGCAGTATTTT.

The rearrangement links TRBV27 to TRBJ2-7; D gene unclear. V lost 4 bases and J 3 bases, leaving 16 bases between the germline ends. This CDR3 region has 15 residues. The germline V gene has CDR1 MNHEY and CDR2 SMNVEV (reference sequence). The CDR3 region is CASSSRARTLYEQYF. The CDR3 DNA sequence: TGTGCCAGCAGTTCCCGGGCGAGGACCCTCTACGAGCAGTACTTC.

Concerning this clone itself: The same CDR3 arises from other DNA sequences in this sample as well. The J gene is TRBJ2-2, the V gene TRBV29-1, with 7 bases that match TRBD2. V lost 7 bases, J lost 4 bases, and 3 bases stayed unmatched. The germline V gene encodes CDR1 SQVTM and CDR2 ANQGSEA. This CDR3 spans 12 amino acids. CDR3 DNA: TGCAGCGCCACGGGGGGCACCGGGGAGCTGTTTTTT. This encodes CSATGGTGELFF.

The chain has TRBV5-5 and TRBJ1-3; D unresolved. Germline values: CDR1 SGHKS, CDR2 YYEKEE (reference sequence). Trimming took off 4 bases at V and 2 bases at J, with 10 bases between the two ends. CDR3 size: 14 residues. The chain's CDR3 is CASSSALAGNTIYF. The CDR3 nucleotides are TGTGCCAGCAGCAGCGCTCTAGCTGGAAACACCATATATTTT. Drawing the rest from reference TRBV5-5 and TRBJ1-3, the complete variable domain is DAGVTQSPTHLIKTRGQQVTLRCSPISGHKSVSWYQQVLGQGPQFIFQYYEKEERGRGNFPDRFSARQFPNYSSELNVNALLLGDSALYLCASSSALAGNTIYFGEGSWLTVV.